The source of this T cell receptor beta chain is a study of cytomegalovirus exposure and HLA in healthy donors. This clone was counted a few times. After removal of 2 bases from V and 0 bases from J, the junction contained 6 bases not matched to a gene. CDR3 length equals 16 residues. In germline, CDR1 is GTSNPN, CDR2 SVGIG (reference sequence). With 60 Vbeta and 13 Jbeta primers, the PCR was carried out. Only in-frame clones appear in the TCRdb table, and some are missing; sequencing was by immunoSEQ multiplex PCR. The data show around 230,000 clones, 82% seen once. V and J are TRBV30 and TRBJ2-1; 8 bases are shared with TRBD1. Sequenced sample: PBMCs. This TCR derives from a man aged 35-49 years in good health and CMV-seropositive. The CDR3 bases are TGTGCCTGGAGTTCGGGGGACAGGAGCTCCTACAATGAGCAGTTCTTC. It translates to CAWSSGDRSSYNEQFF.